Each of the 18 T cell receptor beta chains below was sequenced from the same sample in a study of cytomegalovirus exposure and HLA in healthy donors. The PCR had 60 Vbeta and 13 Jbeta primers. Clones were sequenced by immunoSEQ multiplex PCR, and TCRdb holds only the in-frame ones, with some missing. The sample lists 150,000 to 200,000 clones; roughly 80% were seen once. Sequenced input: PBMCs. These receptors came from a man over 45 in good health and CMV-seropositive.

This rearrangement joins TRBV5-1 to TRBJ1-4, with 8 bases that match TRBD1. The J segment lost 8 bases and the V segment lost 4 bases, leaving 7 bases of the junction unmatched. This CDR3 has 14 amino acids. CDR1 SGHRS and CDR2 YFSETQ come from the germline V gene. The CDR3 DNA reads TGCGCCAGCAGCCACGGACAGGGAGGGGAAAAACTGTTTTTT. Translated: CASSHGQGGEKLFF.

This clone showed up just a few times. The chain combines TRBV7-3 with TRBJ2-5; 7 bases are a match to TRBD2. CDR1 and CDR2 from the germline V gene are SGHTA and FQGTGA. The ends lost 1 base at V and 5 bases at J; junction bases unmatched: 4. This CDR3 comprises 14 residues. The CDR3 nucleotides are TGTGCCAGCAGCTTAAGACGGGGGGACGAGACCCAGTACTTC. Protein sequence: CASSLRRGDETQYF.

For the CDR3, the DNA is TGTGCCAGCAGCCCTCACGTGCGGGCAGGGGTGGGCGAGACCCAGTACTTC. Translating it yields CASSPHVRAGVGETQYF. The chain couples TRBV9 to TRBJ2-5, with TRBD1 as a possible D gene (6 bases). CDR1 and CDR2 from the germline V gene are SGDLS and YYNGEE. V was shortened by 4 bases and J by 5 bases, with 24 bases between the two germline ends. This CDR3 region has 17 residues.

The gene calls are TRBV28 and TRBJ1-1; 7 bases are shared with TRBD1. Trimming at V came to 5 bases and at J to 5 bases, leaving 8 bases not matched to a gene. CDR3 size: 14 residues. Germline CDR1 reads MDHEN; CDR2 reads SYDVKM. Here the CDR3 DNA reads TGTGCCAGCAGTATACGACAGGGTACGACTGAAGCTTTCTTT. Its protein is CASSIRQGTTEAFF.

The chain uses TRBV4-1 and TRBJ1-3; D remains unclear. Trimming shortened V by 1 base and J by 0 bases, and 7 bases separated the two germline ends. CDR1 and CDR2 (germline): MGHRA, YSYEKL. This CDR3 is 15 amino acids long. CDR3 region: CASSQASVSGNTIYF. CDR3 coding DNA: TGCGCCAGCAGCCAAGCTTCTGTCTCTGGAAACACCATATATTTT.

CDR3 amino acids: CASGPEGGNQPQHF. Written as DNA, the CDR3 is TGTGCCAGTGGCCCCGAGGGGGGCAATCAGCCCCAGCATTTT. The chain is built from TRBV19 and TRBJ1-5; possible D gene TRBD1, 6 bases. Germline V gene sequence: CDR1 LNHDA, CDR2 SQIVND (reference sequence). The CDR3 extends over 14 amino acids. The V end was cut by 8 bases, the J end by 2 bases, with 13 bases between. The variable domain in full, with the rest retrieved from reference TRBV19 and TRBJ1-5, is DGGITQSPKYLFRKEGQNVTLSCEQNLNHDAMYWYRQDPGQGLRLIYYSQIVNDFQKGDIAEGYSVSREKKESFPLTVTSAQKNPTAFYLCASGPEGGNQPQHFGDGTRLSIL.

About this clone: At the DNA level, this CDR3 is encoded by other sequences in the same sample as well. The chain uses TRBV4-3 and TRBJ2-5, with D perhaps matching TRBD2 (5 bases). The CDR3 length is 13 residues. Trimming left V 0 bases short and J 4 bases short, with 6 bases between. Germline CDR1 LGHNA, CDR2 YSLEER. The CDR3 DNA is TGCGCCAGCAGCCAAGACCGGGGAGAGACCCAGTACTTC. This codes for CASSQDRGETQYF.

The genes are TRBV27 and TRBJ1-1; D gene ambiguous. Germline V gene sequence: CDR1 MNHEY, CDR2 SMNVEV (reference sequence). Trimming pared 1 base from V and 4 bases from J, leaving 13 bases between. This CDR3 comprises 15 residues. CDR3 sequence reads: CASSLYRGSSTEAFF. CDR3 sequence (DNA): TGTGCCAGCAGTTTATATCGGGGATCGAGCACTGAAGCTTTCTTT.

Turning to this clone: Other DNA sequences in the sample encode the same CDR3. The chain is built from TRBV5-1 and TRBJ2-5, with TRBD2 identical over 8 bases. The V and J ends lost 0 bases and 3 bases, in that order; junction bases with no gene match: 4. Germline CDR1 SGHRS, CDR2 YFSETQ. The CDR3 has 15 residues. The CDR3, as DNA: TGCGCCAGCAGCTTGGCCGGGACTAGTGAAGAGACCCAGTACTTC. It specifies CASSLAGTSEETQYF.

This rearrangement joins TRBV11-2 to TRBJ2-7; tentative D call: TRBD1 (5 bases). CDR3 length equals 14 residues. Germline CDR1 SGHAT, CDR2 FQNNGV. V was cut by 1 base and J by 3 bases, with 10 bases left in between. CDR3: CASSLGAGHYEQYF. CDR3 nucleotides: TGTGCCAGCAGCTTAGGGGCAGGGCACTACGAGCAGTACTTC.

The chain joins TRBV11-2 to TRBJ1-5; no clear D gene. Per germline, CDR1 SGHAT and CDR2 FQNNGV. The CDR3 sequence is 13 residues long. V was clipped by 5 bases and J by 6 bases, with 11 bases between them. The CDR3 DNA reads as TGTGCCAGCAGCGTGGAGAGAGGTCAGCCCCAGCATTTT. It specifies CASSVERGQPQHF. Complete variable domain (other parts from reference TRBV11-2 and TRBJ1-5): EAGVAQSPRYKIIEKRQSVAFWCNPISGHATLYWYQQILGQGPKLLIQFQNNGVVDDSQLPKDRFSAERLKGVDSTLKIQPAKLEDSAVYLCASSVERGQPQHFGDGTRLSIL.

The chain combines TRBV29-1 with TRBJ2-2; no firm D call. V was clipped by 2 bases and J by 2 bases, with 9 bases between them. This CDR3 is built from 14 residues. Germline assignment: CDR1 SQVTM and CDR2 ANQGSEA. The CDR3 nucleotides are TGCAGCGTTGAAACAGTCCCAAACACCGGGGAGCTGTTTTTT. Its translation: CSVETVPNTGELFF.

The chain joins TRBV5-6 to TRBJ1-2; D gene unclear. The germline CDR1 and CDR2 sequences are SGHDT and YYEEEE. This CDR3 comprises 14 residues. The germline V and J ends were trimmed by 2 bases and 6 bases, with 14 bases remaining between them. For the CDR3, the DNA is TGTGCCAGCAGCTTCATAGCAGTAACCCATGGCTACACCTTC. Residues: CASSFIAVTHGYTF. Looking up the rest from reference TRBV5-6 and TRBJ1-2 gives the full variable domain: DAGVTQSPTHLIKTRGQQVTLRCSPKSGHDTVSWYQQALGQGPQFIFQYYEEEERQRGNFPDRFSGHQFPNYSSELNVNALLLGDSALYLCASSFIAVTHGYTFGSGTRLTVV.

The J gene is TRBJ1-2, the V gene TRBV27, with D perhaps TRBD1 (6 bases). The length of the CDR3 is 13 residues. Germline assignment: CDR1 MNHEY and CDR2 SMNVEV (reference sequence). V lost 4 bases and J lost 8, with 14 bases in between. The CDR3 nucleotides read TGTGCCAGCAGTTCACAGGGTTTGTTAGGCTACACCTTC. Encoded protein: CASSSQGLLGYTF.

The genes are TRBV25-1 and TRBJ2-1; 9 nucleotides align to TRBD2. Germline values: CDR1 MGHDK, CDR2 SYGVNS. The V and J ends lost 3 bases and 5 bases, in that order; junction bases with no gene match: 5. There are 15 residues in the CDR3. The CDR3 sequence is CASSDGGRENNEQFF. For the CDR3, the DNA is TGTGCCAGCAGTGATGGCGGGAGGGAAAACAATGAGCAGTTCTTC.

Concerning this clone: A junction boundary mismatches the germline segment, possibly from a read error. The chain has TRBV2 and TRBJ2-7; D remains ambiguous. Germline V CDR1 and CDR2: SNHLY, FYNNEI. CDR3 length: 16 residues. The CDR3 reads CATSGSPQLRTYGQYF. In DNA form, the CDR3 reads TGTGCCACGTCGGGTAGTCCCCAACTTCGAACCTACGGGCAGTACTTC.

V and J are TRBV6-1 and TRBJ2-1; D perhaps matches TRBD1 (6 bases). Germline V lookup: CDR1 MNHNS, CDR2 SASEGT. The germline V and J ends were trimmed by 11 bases and 8 bases, with 25 bases remaining between them. The CDR3 spans 15 residues. The CDR3 loop reads CALRVGAAGVDEQFF. CDR3 nucleotide sequence: TGTGCCCTAAGAGTGGGGGCGGCAGGGGTTGATGAGCAGTTCTTC.

This clone was found a few times. The rearrangement links TRBV7-9 to TRBJ1-2; 7 positions agree with TRBD1. Germline V lookup: CDR1 SEHNR, CDR2 FQNEAQ (reference sequence). The CDR3 runs 16 residues. J lost 6 bases, V lost 0 bases, and 10 bases had no gene match. The DNA for the CDR3 is TGTGCCAGCAGCTTAGCGCGCGTAAGGGGGCAAGATGGCTACACCTTC. Its translation: CASSLARVRGQDGYTF. The entire variable domain, with the rest obtained from reference TRBV7-9 and TRBJ1-2, is as follows: DTGVSQNPRHKITKRGQNVTFRCDPISEHNRLYWYRQTLGQGPEFLTYFQNEAQLEKSRLLSDRFSAERPKGSFSTLEIQRTEQGDSAMYLCASSLARVRGQDGYTFGSGTRLTVV.